This T cell receptor beta chain was retrieved from a study of CD8+ T cells in alopecia areata. The overall study: A 6-month off-drug phase came after tofacitinib, which had lasted 6 to 18 months.

The treatment was: oral pan-JAK inhibitor, 5-10 mg twice daily. This clone turned up a few times. The antigen is unknown. Study-level points and caveats: Sequencing of scalp tissue also captures the resident alphabeta T cells of normal skin.

RNA was extracted and reverse transcribed into cDNA as the sequencing template. Produced via immunoSEQ multiplex PCR; TCRdb's table is partial and in-frame only. The table lists over 250,000 clones, 60% of them singletons. The starting material was CD4+ T cells sorted from blood, obtained at approximately week 52, from a patient treated with tofacitinib. The receptor's source is a human donor with alopecia areata.

The DNA of the CDR3 is TGTGCCAGCAGCTTTATTGCGGGACAAGAGACCCAGTACTTC. Amino acids: CASSFIAGQETQYF. This chain uses TRBV11-2 with TRBJ2-5; tentatively, D is TRBD2 (6 bases). This CDR3 contains 14 residues. V was shortened by 3 bases and J by 2 bases, with 10 bases between the two germline ends. Germline V gene sequence: CDR1 SGHAT, CDR2 FQNNGV. Full variable domain (outside the CDR3, taken from reference TRBV11-2 and TRBJ2-5): EAGVAQSPRYKIIEKRQSVAFWCNPISGHATLYWYQQILGQGPKLLIQFQNNGVVDDSQLPKDRFSAERLKGVDSTLKIQPAKLEDSAVYLCASSFIAGQETQYFGPGTRLLVL.